These 23 T cell receptor beta chains were all obtained from the same sample, sequenced in a study of T cell repertoires in cytomegalovirus infection. TCRdb re-called the reads with MiXCR, one entry per CDR3 protein. The sample contains a few hundred thousand distinct CDR3 sequences, under 45% of which appear only once. No antigens are known for them. Source: cultured PBMCs, taken from culture after CMV antigen stimulation. Receptors originate from a human donor in good health (CMV status not recorded). Some clones in this sample may be carry-over from other donors' samples.

The genes are TRBV4-3 and TRBJ2-5, with D perhaps given as TRBD1 or TRBD2 (7 bases each). The CDR3 is 17 amino acids. Deletions cut 0 bases from V and 4 bases from J, with 18 bases between. Germline CDR1 is LGHNA and CDR2 is YSLEER. Written as DNA, the CDR3 is TGCGCCAGCAGCCAAGAAGCGTTGGCAGGGGGGGGAGAGACCCAGTACTTC. It codes for CASSQEALAGGGETQYF.

The chain employs TRBV12-3 or TRBV12-4 and TRBJ2-7; D remains ambiguous. The V gene lost 9 bases and the J gene lost 5 bases, with 17 bases spanning the gap. This CDR3 has 13 amino acids. CDR3 nucleotides: TGTGCCAGTGCGGATAGCAATAGCCACGAGCAGTACTTC. Translated: CASADSNSHEQYF.

This clonotype was counted a few times. The rearrangement uses TRBV12-3 or TRBV12-4 and TRBJ2-5; TRBD2 agrees at 9 bases. The CDR3 is made up of 16 amino acids. Unmatched junction bases numbered 13, after V lost 6 bases and J lost 5 bases. CDR3 residues: CASSQGLASARETQYF. CDR3 nucleotides: TGTGCCAGCAGCCAGGGACTAGCCTCCGCACGGGAGACCCAGTACTTC.

The genes are TRBV6-8 and TRBJ2-3, with 7 bases that match TRBD1. J was trimmed by 6 bases and V by 6 bases; bases with no gene match: 6. CDR1 and CDR2 (germline): MNHGY, SAAAGT. CDR3 length: 13 amino acids. CDR3 nucleotides: TGTGCCAGCAGGAGGGACAGCCAGGATACGCAGTATTTT. Protein sequence: CASRRDSQDTQYF.

The chain is built from TRBV2 and TRBJ1-1, with D unresolved. The V and J ends lost 4 bases and 1 base respectively, with 7 bases between them. The CDR3 runs to 13 residues. Germline CDR1 reads SNHLY; CDR2 reads FYNNEI. Here the CDR3 DNA reads TGTGCCAGCAGTGTCTTCAAGAACACTGAAGCTTTCTTT. It is translated as CASSVFKNTEAFF.

The chain links TRBV19 to TRBJ2-1; maybe TRBD2 (5 bases). Trimming removed 6 bases from V and 6 bases from J, with 12 bases in between. Germline V lookup: CDR1 LNHDA, CDR2 SQIVND (reference sequence). The CDR3 extends over 13 amino acids. DNA for the CDR3: TGTGCCAGTAGCCCTTGGAGCGGCAATGAGCAGTTCTTC. Translating it yields CASSPWSGNEQFF.

This clonotype was seen only a few times. The CDR3 is CASSFSEAYEQYF. The CDR3 DNA is TGTGCCAGCAGCTTCTCGGAGGCCTACGAGCAGTACTTC. This chain connects TRBV7-6 to TRBJ2-7, with a tentative D call TRBD2 (5 bases). CDR3 size: 13 residues. CDR1 is SGHVS and CDR2 is FNYEAQ in the germline V gene. V lost 3 bases and J lost 2, with 8 bases in between. The whole variable domain, filled in from reference TRBV7-6 and TRBJ2-7, reads GAGVSQSPRYKVTKRGQDVALRCDPISGHVSLYWYRQALGQGPEFLTYFNYEAQQDKSGLPNDRFSAERPEGSISTLTIQRTEQRDSAMYRCASSFSEAYEQYFGPGTRLTVT.

The V and J genes are TRBV20-1 and TRBJ1-2; perhaps TRBD1 as D (6 bases). This CDR3 region has 14 residues. V lost 2 bases and J 6 bases, leaving 16 bases between the germline ends. CDR1 is DFQATT, CDR2 SNEGSKA, per germline (reference sequence). The CDR3 reads CSARLGGGSNGYTF. As DNA, the CDR3 is TGCAGTGCTAGACTAGGAGGGGGGTCCAATGGCTACACCTTC.

This clonotype was picked up a small number of times. The V and J genes are TRBV7-9 and TRBJ2-7; D is perhaps TRBD1 (5 bases). The CDR3 contains 14 residues. Germline loops: CDR1 SEHNR, CDR2 FQNEAQ (reference sequence). Trimming pared 5 bases from V and 3 bases from J, leaving 14 bases between. The CDR3 sequence is CASSPAVGRYEQYF. In DNA form, the CDR3 reads TGTGCCAGCAGCCCGGCGGTGGGGCGCTACGAGCAGTACTTC. The entire variable domain, with the rest obtained from reference TRBV7-9 and TRBJ2-7, is as follows: DTGVSQNPRHKITKRGQNVTFRCDPISEHNRLYWYRQTLGQGPEFLTYFQNEAQLEKSRLLSDRFSAERPKGSFSTLEIQRTEQGDSAMYLCASSPAVGRYEQYFGPGTRLTVT.

The V and J genes are TRBV7-8 and TRBJ2-1; no firm D call. This CDR3 has 13 amino acids. V was clipped by 5 bases and J by 9 bases, with 14 bases between them. Germline CDR1 is SGHVS and CDR2 is FQNEAQ. For the CDR3, the DNA is TGTGCCAGCAGCCTCCCGAACACGGGTGAGCAGTTCTTC. Its protein is CASSLPNTGEQFF.

This CDR3 is CASSIDPLEYNEQFF. As DNA, the CDR3 is TGTGCCAGTAGTATAGACCCGCTCGAATACAATGAGCAGTTCTTC. The gene calls are TRBV19 and TRBJ2-1; D not resolved. CDR3 length equals 15 residues. Germline loops: CDR1 LNHDA, CDR2 SQIVND (reference sequence). V was clipped by 0 bases and J by 4 bases, with 10 bases between them.

This chain connects TRBV25-1 to TRBJ1-4; D ambiguous. V was clipped by 2 bases and J by 8 bases, with 12 bases between them. This CDR3 region has 14 residues. Germline CDR1 reads MGHDK; CDR2 reads SYGVNS. The CDR3: CASSETGAEEKLFF. The CDR3 region has the DNA TGTGCCAGCAGTGAAACGGGTGCAGAGGAAAAACTGTTTTTT.

The V gene is TRBV10-3, the J gene TRBJ1-2, with D perhaps TRBD1 (5 bases). V lost 0 bases and J lost 13, with 12 bases in between. This CDR3 is 12 amino acids long. CDR1 and CDR2 (germline): ENHRY, SYGVKD. This chain's CDR3 is CAISESTRTGTF. DNA of the CDR3: TGTGCCATCAGTGAGTCGACAAGAACAGGCACCTTC.

A few counts support this clonotype. This chain connects TRBV4-1 to TRBJ1-2; a weak D match, TRBD1 (5 bases). Trimming took off 0 bases at V and 0 bases at J, with 11 bases between the two ends. The CDR3 totals 16 residues. Germline V CDR1 and CDR2: MGHRA, YSYEKL. The CDR3 loop reads CASSQEAGTPNYGYTF. CDR3 DNA sequence: TGCGCCAGCAGCCAAGAGGCGGGGACTCCTAACTATGGCTACACCTTC.

The chain has TRBV7-8 and TRBJ2-1, with 15 nucleotides matching TRBD2. Germline V gives CDR1 SGHVS, CDR2 FQNEAQ. The trim removed 3 bases at V and 9 bases at J, leaving 3 bases unmatched. This CDR3 is built from 15 residues. Here the CDR3 reads CASSFKGLAGGEQFF. In DNA, the CDR3 is TGTGCCAGCAGCTTCAAGGGACTAGCGGGGGGTGAGCAGTTCTTC.

This chain uses TRBV27 with TRBJ2-3, with 8 bases matching TRBD2. Looked up from germline, CDR1 is MNHEY and CDR2 is SMNVEV (reference sequence). V trimming: 1 base; J trimming: 1 base; junction bases outside the gene matches: 7. The CDR3 consists of 17 residues. The CDR3 sequence: CASSLYTAGARTDTQYF. The CDR3 DNA reads as TGTGCCAGCAGTTTATATACAGCGGGGGCTCGCACAGATACGCAGTATTTT.

This clonotype has only a few counts. The CDR3 DNA sequence: TGTGCCAGCAGCCGACGTAACAGGGGATTGAGGTATGGCTACACCTTC. Its translation is CASSRRNRGLRYGYTF. V and J are TRBV3-1 and TRBJ1-2; 7 bases align to TRBD1. This CDR3 has 16 amino acids. V lost 4 bases to trimming and J lost 5 bases; unmatched junction nucleotides: 13. From germline, CDR1 is LGHDT and CDR2 YNNKEL (reference sequence).

The chain employs TRBV2 and TRBJ1-6; a weak D match, TRBD1 (6 bases). This CDR3 spans 15 amino acids. The ends were cut back, 5 bases at V and 9 bases at J, with 17 bases in the middle. From germline, CDR1 is SNHLY and CDR2 FYNNEI. CDR3 loop: CASSQDSVIRSPLHF. CDR3 DNA sequence: TGTGCCAGCAGTCAGGACAGTGTGATTCGTTCACCCCTCCACTTT. Filled out from reference TRBV2 and TRBJ1-6, the complete variable domain reads EPEVTQTPSHQVTQMGQEVILRCVPISNHLYFYWYRQILGQKVEFLVSFYNNEISEKSEIFDDQFSVERPDGSNFTLKIRSTKLEDSAMYFCASSQDSVIRSPLHFGNGTRLTVT.

V usage is TRBV19 and J usage is TRBJ1-5; D is uncertain. Germline-derived CDR1 and CDR2 are LNHDA and SQIVND (reference sequence). V was shortened by 3 bases and J by 0 bases, with 9 bases between the two germline ends. The CDR3 covers 15 residues. In DNA, the CDR3 is TGTGCCAGTAGTATCTACAGATATAGCAATCAGCCCCAGCATTTT. This gives the protein CASSIYRYSNQPQHF.

V and J are TRBV12-5 and TRBJ2-7, with TRBD1 matching over 7 bases. Losses at the gene ends were 1 base for V and 1 base for J; bases not matched to a gene: 7. The length of the CDR3 is 16 residues. In germline, CDR1 is LGHNT, CDR2 FRNRAP. The CDR3 loop is CASGLAGPRGSYEQYF. In nucleotides, the CDR3 is TGTGCTAGTGGTTTGGCAGGGCCCAGGGGGTCCTACGAGCAGTACTTC.

The V and J genes are TRBV2 and TRBJ2-1, with 11 bases aligning to TRBD1. In germline, CDR1 is SNHLY, CDR2 FYNNEI. V gave up 6 bases and J gave up 13 bases; unmatched junction bases: 14. The CDR3 loop spans 15 amino acids. Here the CDR3 DNA reads TGTGCCAGCAGCACCGGCGGACAGGGGGCTTTTGGTCAGTTCTTC. Translation: CASSTGGQGAFGQFF.

V is TRBV6-6 and J is TRBJ2-1, with 10 bases identical to TRBD2. Germline CDR1 reads MNHNY; CDR2 reads SVGAGI (reference sequence). V shed 6 bases, J shed 3 bases, and the junction held 8 bases outside the gene matches. This CDR3 is built from 16 residues. CDR3 region: CASREPGTSVYNEQFF. The CDR3 nucleotides read TGTGCCAGCAGAGAACCCGGGACTAGCGTCTACAATGAGCAGTTCTTC.

The CDR3 protein is CASSLAPHGGGLTDTQYF. The CDR3, as DNA: TGTGCCAGCAGCTTAGCCCCCCACGGGGGGGGCCTTACAGATACGCAGTATTTT. The chain carries TRBV7-2 and TRBJ2-3, with 8 bases aligning to TRBD2. The CDR3 is made up of 18 amino acids. CDR1 is SGHTA and CDR2 is FQGNSA in the germline V gene. The V and J ends lost 0 bases and 3 bases, in that order; junction bases with no gene match: 11.